This T cell receptor beta chain was identified during a study of Ad26.COV2.S vaccination and SARS-CoV-2 variants. General study results and limits: An underestimation of total T cell responses may have resulted from the TCR breadth and depth analyses.

For this clone: What it binds is unknown.

The treatment here: roughly 19 received Ad26.COV2.S at low or high dose, single or two shots; 5 received placebo; per-sample allocation not given. Material that was analyzed had been drawn on day 63 after the first vaccine or placebo injection. This table comes from immunoSEQ multiplex PCR, and its TCRdb copy is limited to in-frame clones, with some not included. The sample holds about 280,000 clones, 70% to 90% seen once. This CDR3 is built from 15 residues. Germline V CDR1 and CDR2: MNHEY, SMNVEV (reference sequence). Trimming removed 2 bases at V and 7 bases at J, with 15 bases between. Sample: peripheral blood, taken in a trial of Ad26.COV2.S vaccine versus placebo. This clonotype was sampled from a person between 18 and 59 years old who received the Ad26.COV2.S COVID-19 vaccine or a placebo. The chain carries TRBV27 and TRBJ2-1; D perhaps matches TRBD2 (5 bases). The CDR3 sequence: CASSLNRASMNEQFF. CDR3 DNA sequence: TGTGCCAGCAGTTTAAATCGGGCTAGCATGAATGAGCAGTTCTTC.